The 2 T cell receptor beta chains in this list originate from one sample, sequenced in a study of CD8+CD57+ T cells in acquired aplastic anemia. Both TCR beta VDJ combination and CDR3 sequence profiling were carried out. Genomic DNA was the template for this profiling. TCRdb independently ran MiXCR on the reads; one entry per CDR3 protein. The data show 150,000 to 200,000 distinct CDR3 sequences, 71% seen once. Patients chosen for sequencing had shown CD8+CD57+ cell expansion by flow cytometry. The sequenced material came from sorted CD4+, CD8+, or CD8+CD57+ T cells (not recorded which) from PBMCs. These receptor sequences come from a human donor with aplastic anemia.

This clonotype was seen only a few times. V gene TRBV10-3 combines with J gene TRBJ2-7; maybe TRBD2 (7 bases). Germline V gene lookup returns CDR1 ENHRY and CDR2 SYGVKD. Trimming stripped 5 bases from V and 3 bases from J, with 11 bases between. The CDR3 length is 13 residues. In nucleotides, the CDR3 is TGTGCCATCAGTCCGGGGGGCCACTACGAGCAGTACTTC. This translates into CAISPGGHYEQYF.

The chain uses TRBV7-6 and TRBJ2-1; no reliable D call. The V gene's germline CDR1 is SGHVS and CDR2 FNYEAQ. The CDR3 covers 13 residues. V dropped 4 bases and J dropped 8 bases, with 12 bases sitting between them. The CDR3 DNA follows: TGTGCCAGCAGCTCAGATCTAAGTCATGAGCAGTTCTTC. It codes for CASSSDLSHEQFF.